Below are 22 T cell receptor beta chains sequenced from a single sample in a study of blood T cell repertoires in COVID-19 (dated by TCRdb to about 2020). Library prep was done by the immunoSEQ multiplex PCR assay. TCRdb's version of the immuneACCESS table is confined to in-frame rearrangements and falls short of the full clone set. An unresolved V gene accounts for under half of the shortfall where checked; the remainder is of unknown origin. Across this sample there are about 81,000 clones, with 80% to 90% seen only once. The top ten hold more than 4.5% of the sample. Sequenced input: peripheral blood. Receptors originate from an elderly woman with acute or convalescent COVID-19.

This chain joins TRBV25-1 and TRBJ2-3; possibly TRBD1 for D (6 bases). Trimming shortened V by 2 bases and J by 1 base, and 13 bases separated the two germline ends. The CDR3 covers 16 residues. Germline CDR1 and CDR2: MGHDK and SYGVNS. The CDR3 DNA reads TGTGCCAGCAGTGAAACTAGGGGGAAGGGCACAGATACGCAGTATTTT. Its protein is CASSETRGKGTDTQYF.

The chain has TRBV5-1 and TRBJ2-3; 10 bases map to TRBD2. Per the germline V gene, CDR1 is SGHRS and CDR2 is YFSETQ. The CDR3 spans 19 residues. V lost 0 bases to trimming and J lost 6 bases; unmatched junction nucleotides: 16. CDR3 nucleotide sequence: TGCGCCAGCAGCTTGGGGTTCGGTCATAGCGGGGGGACTACGGATACGCAGTATTTT. Encoded protein: CASSLGFGHSGGTTDTQYF.

The V and J genes are TRBV6-5 and TRBJ2-2, with 9 bases identical to TRBD1. J gave up 4 bases and V 6 bases, and 6 bases lay outside the gene matches. Germline V gene lookup returns CDR1 MNHEY and CDR2 SVGAGI. The CDR3 consists of 15 residues. CDR3 DNA sequence: TGTGCCAGCAGATGGACAGGGGCCGGCACCGGGGAGCTGTTTTTT. Translated: CASRWTGAGTGELFF.

The J gene is TRBJ2-5, the V gene TRBV2; 8 bases are a match to TRBD1. Germline CDR1 SNHLY, CDR2 FYNNEI. The CDR3 consists of 15 residues. With V trimmed by 6 bases and J by 4 bases, 10 bases remained unmatched. The CDR3 sequence is CASSPQGALGETQYF. In DNA form, the CDR3 reads TGTGCCAGCAGCCCCCAGGGGGCGCTGGGAGAGACCCAGTACTTC.

The chain has TRBV7-3 and TRBJ2-6; maybe TRBD1 (5 bases). The CDR3 is made up of 16 amino acids. V lost 2 bases and J lost 2, with 10 bases in between. CDR1 and CDR2 from the germline V gene are SGHTA and FQGTGA. CDR3 in DNA: TGTGCCAGCAGCTTACAGGGTACGGCTGGGGCCAACGTCCTGACTTTC. Protein: CASSLQGTAGANVLTF.

The V and J genes are TRBV19 and TRBJ2-1; TRBD2 might be the D (6 bases). Looked up from germline, CDR1 is LNHDA and CDR2 is SQIVND (reference sequence). Between the trimmed V and J ends, which lost 4 bases and 1 base, there was a span of 14 bases. There are 16 residues in the CDR3. For the CDR3, the DNA is TGTGCCAGTAGTACCGCTAGCGTTCGGTCCTACAATGAGCAGTTCTTC. It codes for CASSTASVRSYNEQFF.

The J gene is TRBJ2-1, the V gene TRBV5-4, with a possible D match to TRBD2 (6 bases). Looked up from germline, CDR1 is SGHNT and CDR2 is YYREEE (reference sequence). Trimming shortened V by 4 bases and J by 6 bases, and 11 bases separated the two germline ends. There are 13 residues in the CDR3. As DNA, the CDR3 is TGTGCCAGCAGCCCTCGGGACTTCAATGAGCAGTTCTTC. Amino acid sequence: CASSPRDFNEQFF.

This chain connects TRBV6-2 or TRBV6-3 to TRBJ1-5; D unresolved. The CDR3 spans 16 residues. Germline-derived CDR1 and CDR2 are MNHEY and SVGEGT. Trimming took 0 bases from V and 4 from J, leaving 13 bases between them. CDR3 bases: TGTGCCAGCAGTTACTCGGCCCGGGCGGGAAATCAGCCCCAGCATTTT. This encodes CASSYSARAGNQPQHF.

This sequence joins TRBV15 and TRBJ2-5; 10 bases align to TRBD2. The V gene end was trimmed by 0 bases and the J gene end by 1 base; junction bases not matched to a gene: 14. The CDR3 loop spans 20 amino acids. Germline V gene sequence: CDR1 LNHNV, CDR2 YYDKDF (reference sequence). The CDR3 nucleotides read TGTGCCACCAGCAGAGATTTACTTTCGGCTAGCGGGGGCCTCCAAGAGACCCAGTACTTC. It encodes CATSRDLLSASGGLQETQYF.

About this clone: At one end, the junction sequence differs from germline, possibly due to a read error. The chain is built from TRBV7-7 and TRBJ2-1; tentatively, D is TRBD2 (5 bases). This CDR3 is built from 18 residues. Germline-derived CDR1 and CDR2 are SSHAT and FNYEAQ (reference sequence). This chain's CDR3 is CASSPYIAEAGSYNEQFF. Here the CDR3 DNA reads TGTGCTAGCAGCCCCTATATTGCGGAGGCTGGGTCCTACAATGAGCAGTTCTTC.

V is TRBV15 and J is TRBJ2-7, with 11 nucleotides matching TRBD2. V dropped 2 bases and J dropped 2; count of bases not matched to a gene: 2. This CDR3 spans 15 amino acids. Germline CDR1 is LNHNV and CDR2 is YYDKDF (reference sequence). CDR3 in DNA: TGTGCCACCAGCAGACTAGCGGGGGGTACCTACGAGCAGTACTTC. This gives the protein CATSRLAGGTYEQYF.

The rearrangement uses TRBV10-3 and TRBJ1-2; D is perhaps TRBD1 (6 bases). Trimming pared 4 bases from V and 4 bases from J, leaving 10 bases between. The CDR3 runs 13 residues. Germline CDR1 reads ENHRY; CDR2 reads SYGVKD. The CDR3 DNA is TGTGCCATCAGTGTGAACAGGGTCTATGGCTACACCTTC. Its translation is CAISVNRVYGYTF.

The chain joins TRBV7-2 to TRBJ1-6, with 12 bases matching TRBD1. V dropped 5 bases and J dropped 7; count of bases not matched to a gene: 12. The germline CDR1 and CDR2 sequences are SGHTA and FQGNSA. The CDR3 contains 18 residues. CDR3 sequence: CASSQFPGQGAGNSPLHF. DNA for the CDR3: TGTGCCAGCAGCCAATTTCCGGGACAGGGGGCGGGCAATTCACCCCTCCACTTT.

This chain joins TRBV5-6 and TRBJ2-7; 9 positions match TRBD1. CDR1 is SGHDT and CDR2 is YYEEEE in the germline V gene. The CDR3 sequence is 18 residues long. J lost 1 base, V lost 0 bases, and 11 bases had no gene match. In nucleotides, the CDR3 is TGTGCCAGCAGCTTGGGTGGACGCGGGACAGGGTCTTCCTACGAGCAGTACTTC. Translation gives CASSLGGRGTGSSYEQYF.

This sequence joins TRBV6-5 and TRBJ2-3, with TRBD1 matching over 9 bases. Trimming took 7 bases from V and 6 from J; bases not matched to a gene: 11. CDR1 MNHEY and CDR2 SVGAGI come from the germline V gene. The CDR3 has 15 amino acids. The CDR3 nucleotides are TGTGCCAGCACCCTGGAGGACAGGGGTGTGGATACGCAGTATTTT. Its translation is CASTLEDRGVDTQYF.

V gene TRBV18 combines with J gene TRBJ1-1; D gene uncertain. Trimming removed 4 bases at V and 6 bases at J, with 9 bases between. Germline CDR1 reads KGHSH; CDR2 reads LQKENI. The CDR3 extends over 12 amino acids. As DNA, the CDR3 is TGTGCCAGCTCACGGAGGGAGGCTGAAGCTTTCTTT. Translated, it gives CASSRREAEAFF.

The V call is TRBV19, the J call TRBJ2-1; TRBD2 is a possible D gene (6 bases). The CDR3 runs 20 residues. Germline V gene sequence: CDR1 LNHDA, CDR2 SQIVND (reference sequence). The V and J ends lost 5 bases and 9 bases respectively, with 35 bases between them. As DNA, the CDR3 is TGTGCCAGTAGTTCCCCCTCGAGCTCAACGGGACCGGGGAGGTATAGTGAGCAGTTCTTC. It yields the protein CASSSPSSSTGPGRYSEQFF.

This sequence joins TRBV10-3 and TRBJ1-2, with 9 bases fitting TRBD1. Trimming took 3 bases from V and 4 from J; bases not matched to a gene: 6. The CDR3 totals 15 residues. Per germline, CDR1 ENHRY and CDR2 SYGVKD. CDR3 sequence (DNA): TGTGCCATCAGTGACCACAGGGGGCGCGGCTATGGCTACACCTTC. Its protein product is CAISDHRGRGYGYTF.

The chain carries TRBV3-1 (or the pseudogene TRBV3-2) and TRBJ2-5; 7 positions agree with TRBD1. The CDR3 runs 15 residues. The junction had 6 bases not matched to a gene; V was cut back by 4 bases and J by 1 base. CDR1 is LGHDT and CDR2 is YNNKEL in the germline V gene (reference sequence). The CDR3 sequence: CASSLGDSTQETQYF. The CDR3 nucleotides read TGTGCCAGCAGCCTGGGGGACAGCACCCAAGAGACCCAGTACTTC.

The genes are TRBV5-1 and TRBJ1-2, with 7 bases identical to TRBD1. Germline-derived CDR1 and CDR2 are SGHRS and YFSETQ. The CDR3 totals 15 residues. V lost 6 bases to trimming and J lost 4 bases; unmatched junction nucleotides: 12. CDR3 coding DNA: TGCGCCAGCACGCCCACAGGGGACGGGCGCTATGGCTACACCTTC. This codes for CASTPTGDGRYGYTF.

The chain links TRBV5-4 to TRBJ2-1; tentatively, D is TRBD2 (6 bases). This CDR3 has 17 amino acids. CDR1 and CDR2 from the germline V gene are SGHNT and YYREEE (reference sequence). Trimming removed 0 bases from V and 6 bases from J, with 19 bases in between. The CDR3 DNA reads as TGTGCCAGCAGCTTGGCCGCAATAGGAGGGAGTGGCAATGAGCAGTTCTTC. Translating gives CASSLAAIGGSGNEQFF. The full variable domain, completed using reference TRBV5-4 and TRBJ2-1, is ETGVTQSPTHLIKTRGQQVTLRCSSQSGHNTVSWYQQALGQGPQFIFQYYREEENGRGNFPPRFSGLQFPNYSSELNVNALELDDSALYLCASSLAAIGGSGNEQFFGPGTRLTVL.

CDR3 DNA: TGCGCCAGCAGCCGGCCGGGACAGGTGAACACCGGGGAGCTGTTTTTT. Translation: CASSRPGQVNTGELFF. V and J are TRBV4-1 and TRBJ2-2; TRBD1 aligns across 8 bases. CDR1 and CDR2 from the germline V gene are MGHRA and YSYEKL. The CDR3 runs 16 residues. Unmatched junction bases numbered 5, after V lost 4 bases and J lost 1 base.